These T cell receptor beta chains were read from a single sample in a study of T-cell reconstitution after alpha-beta-depleted transplantation in children. From the PCR reads, TCRdb called clonotypes with MiXCR, one entry per CDR3 protein. The table has 780,000 or so distinct CDR3 sequences, 16% seen once. The input for sequencing was PBMCs, mostly from graft donor cells, taken 360 days after TCRalphabeta/CD19-depleted stem cell transplant. These receptors were collected from a male patient under 18 who had a stem cell transplant for acute lymphoblastic leukemia, so the T cells may come from the graft donor. Both conserved end residues are part of each CDR3. D genes are given only for firm matches. Where a row states a size, it is once, few, many or the class of an expanded clone; other rows omit it.

DNA,CDR3,J,D,V,size
TGTGCCAGCAGTTCAAAGCAGGGGGTAACATATCGGAATCAGCCCCAGCATTTT,CASSSKQGVTYRNQPQHF,TRBJ1-5,TRBD1,TRBV12-3/TRBV12-4,.
TGTGCCAGCAGAATTCAAATGGACAACAGGGTCTCCACAGATACGCAGTATTTT,CASRIQMDNRVSTDTQYF,TRBJ2-3,.,TRBV6-1,.
TGTGCCAGCAGCGGGAACCCTTCCTACGAGCAGTACTTC,CASSGNPSYEQYF,TRBJ2-7,.,TRBV12-3/TRBV12-4,few
TGTGCCAGCAGTTACACCCGGACGGGCCGGAATGAAAAACTGTTTTTT,CASSYTRTGRNEKLFF,TRBJ1-4,.,TRBV6-5,.
TGCGCCAGCAGCCTTTCCACCCTTAGCAGGGCCAATGAGCAGTTCTTC,CASSLSTLSRANEQFF,TRBJ2-1,.,TRBV4-1,many
TGTGCCAGCAGCGAACTATTGGGACCCCGGGGTTCTTCCAATGAGCAGTTCTTC,CASSELLGPRGSSNEQFF,TRBJ2-1,.,TRBV11-1,.
TGTGCCAGCAGCCCCCATGGAGAGACCCAGTACTTC,CASSPHGETQYF,TRBJ2-5,.,TRBV5-5,many
TGTGCCAGCAGCCCCACAGGACTAGCGGGAGGGCCAGGAGAGACCCAGTACTTC,CASSPTGLAGGPGETQYF,TRBJ2-5,TRBD2,TRBV4-2,few
TGTGCCAGCAGCGGCATGTCGAACATTCAGTACTTC,CASSGMSNIQYF,TRBJ2-4,.,TRBV9,many
TGTGCCACCAGCAGAGAGGGACTAGCGCGCTCCTACGAGCAGTACTTC,CATSREGLARSYEQYF,TRBJ2-7,TRBD2,TRBV15,few
TGCAGCGTTGTGTGGAGTAGCAATCAGCCCCAGCATTTT,CSVVWSSNQPQHF,TRBJ1-5,.,TRBV29-1,.
TGTGCCAGCACCCCGTGGGGTAGCGGGAGGTCCCACAATGAGCAGTTCTTC,CASTPWGSGRSHNEQFF,TRBJ2-1,TRBD2,TRBV7-9,.